This T cell receptor (beta chain) emerged from a study of T cell responses to AZD1222 COVID-19 vaccine. Trimming removed 4 bases at V and 2 bases at J, with 17 bases between. The CDR3 consists of 17 residues. CDR1 LGHDT and CDR2 YNNKEL come from the germline V gene (reference sequence). Repertoires were generated with immunoSEQ multiplex PCR, while TCRdb's copy carries only in-frame clones and drops some. The sample lists about 130,000 clones, roughly 82% occurring once. This sample comprised peripheral blood, obtained on day 0 of AZD1222 vaccination. The genes are TRBV3-1 (or the pseudogene TRBV3-2) and TRBJ1-4; D might be TRBD1 (6 bases). This receptor was identified in an adult in good health. The CDR3 loop is CASSLEQGRNTNEKLFF. The CDR3 region has the DNA TGTGCCAGCAGCCTTGAGCAGGGGCGAAACACTAATGAAAAACTGTTTTTT.